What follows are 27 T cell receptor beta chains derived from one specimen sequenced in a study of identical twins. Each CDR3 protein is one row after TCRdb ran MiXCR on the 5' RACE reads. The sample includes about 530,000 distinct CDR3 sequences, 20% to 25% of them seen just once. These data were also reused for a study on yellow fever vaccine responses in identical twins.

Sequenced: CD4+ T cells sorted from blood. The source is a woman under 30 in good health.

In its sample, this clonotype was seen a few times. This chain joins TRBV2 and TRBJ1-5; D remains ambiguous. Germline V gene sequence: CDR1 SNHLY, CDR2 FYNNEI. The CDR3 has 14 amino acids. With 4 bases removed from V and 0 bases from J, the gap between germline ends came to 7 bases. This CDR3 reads CASSGGYSNQPQHF. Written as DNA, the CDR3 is TGTGCCAGCAGTGGAGGGTATAGCAATCAGCCCCAGCATTTT.

The CDR3 nucleotides read TGTGCCAGCAGCCCTAGCGAGACCTACGAGCAGTACTTC. This translates into CASSPSETYEQYF. The chain couples TRBV11-3 to TRBJ2-7, with D possibly TRBD2 on 6 matching bases. The V end was cut by 5 bases, the J end by 2 bases, with 10 bases between. CDR3 length: 13 residues. Germline CDR1 reads SGHNT; CDR2 reads YENEEA.

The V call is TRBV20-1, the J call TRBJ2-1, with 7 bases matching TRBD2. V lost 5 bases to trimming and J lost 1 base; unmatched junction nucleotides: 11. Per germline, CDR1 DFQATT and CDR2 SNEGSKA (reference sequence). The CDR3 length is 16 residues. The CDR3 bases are TGCAGTGCTCATTGGGAGGGTAGCCGGTCCTACAATGAGCAGTTCTTC. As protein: CSAHWEGSRSYNEQFF.

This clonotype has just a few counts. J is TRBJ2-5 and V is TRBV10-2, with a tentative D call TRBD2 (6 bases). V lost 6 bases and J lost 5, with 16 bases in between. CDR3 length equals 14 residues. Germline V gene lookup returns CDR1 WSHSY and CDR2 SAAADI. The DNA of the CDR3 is TGCGCCAGCAGAGCGGGTCCAGGCTTCGAGACCCAGTACTTC. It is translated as CASRAGPGFETQYF.

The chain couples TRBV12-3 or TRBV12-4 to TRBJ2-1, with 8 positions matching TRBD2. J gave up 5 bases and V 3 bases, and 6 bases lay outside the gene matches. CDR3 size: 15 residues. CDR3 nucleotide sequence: TGTGCCAGCAGTTTCATGGCGGGAGGCCACAATGAGCAGTTCTTC. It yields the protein CASSFMAGGHNEQFF.

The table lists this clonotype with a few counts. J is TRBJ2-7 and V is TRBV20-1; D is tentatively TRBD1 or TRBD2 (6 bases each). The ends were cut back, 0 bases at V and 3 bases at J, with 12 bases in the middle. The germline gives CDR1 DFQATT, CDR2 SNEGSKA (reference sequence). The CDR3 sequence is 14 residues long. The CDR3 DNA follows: TGCAGTGCTAGAGATTTACAGGGAGGCTACGAGCAGTACGTC. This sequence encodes CSARDLQGGYEQYV.

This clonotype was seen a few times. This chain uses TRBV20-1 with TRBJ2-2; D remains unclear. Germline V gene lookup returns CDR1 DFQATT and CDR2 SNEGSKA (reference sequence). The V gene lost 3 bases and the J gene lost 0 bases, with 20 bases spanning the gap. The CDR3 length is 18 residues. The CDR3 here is CSARERSDHFANTGELFF. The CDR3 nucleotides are TGCAGTGCTAGGGAACGGAGCGACCATTTTGCGAACACCGGGGAGCTGTTTTTT.

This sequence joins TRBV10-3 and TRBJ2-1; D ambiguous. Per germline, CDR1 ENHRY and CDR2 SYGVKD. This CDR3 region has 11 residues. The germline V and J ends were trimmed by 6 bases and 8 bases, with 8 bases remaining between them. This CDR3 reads CAISLSDEQFF. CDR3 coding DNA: TGTGCCATCAGCTTGAGTGATGAGCAGTTCTTC.

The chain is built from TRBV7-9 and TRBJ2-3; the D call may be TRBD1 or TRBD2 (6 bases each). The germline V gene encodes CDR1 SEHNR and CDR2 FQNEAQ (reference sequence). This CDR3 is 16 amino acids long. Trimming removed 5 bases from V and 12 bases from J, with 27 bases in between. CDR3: CASSPGGHRSGDSQYF. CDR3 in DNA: TGTGCCAGCAGCCCCGGCGGGCACAGATCAGGGGACTCTCAGTATTTT.

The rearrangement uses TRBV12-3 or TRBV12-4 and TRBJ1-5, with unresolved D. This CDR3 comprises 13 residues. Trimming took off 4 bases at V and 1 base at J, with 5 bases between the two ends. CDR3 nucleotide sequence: TGTGCCAGCAGTTGGCAGAGCAATCAGCCCCAGCATTTT. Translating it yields CASSWQSNQPQHF.

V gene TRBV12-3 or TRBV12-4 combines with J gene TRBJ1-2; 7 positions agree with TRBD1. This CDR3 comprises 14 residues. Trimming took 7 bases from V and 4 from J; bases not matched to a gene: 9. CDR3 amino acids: CASMRDSTSYGYTF. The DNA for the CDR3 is TGTGCCAGCATGAGGGACAGTACTAGCTATGGCTACACCTTC.

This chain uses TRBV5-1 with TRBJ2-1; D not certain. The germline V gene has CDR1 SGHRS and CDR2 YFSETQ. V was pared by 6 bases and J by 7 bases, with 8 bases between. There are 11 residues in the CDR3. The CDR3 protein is CASMGRNEQFF. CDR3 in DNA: TGCGCCAGCATGGGCCGGAATGAGCAGTTCTTC.

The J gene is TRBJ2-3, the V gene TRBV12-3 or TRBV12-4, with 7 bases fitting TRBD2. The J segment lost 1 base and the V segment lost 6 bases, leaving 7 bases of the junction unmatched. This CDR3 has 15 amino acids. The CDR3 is CASRGGAGGTDTQYF. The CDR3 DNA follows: TGTGCCAGCAGAGGAGGGGCGGGGGGCACAGATACGCAGTATTTT.

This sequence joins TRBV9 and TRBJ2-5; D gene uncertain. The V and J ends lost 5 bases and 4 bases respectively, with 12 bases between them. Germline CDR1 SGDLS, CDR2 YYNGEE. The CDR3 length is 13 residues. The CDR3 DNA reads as TGTGCCAGCAGACCTTCAGGCGGAGAGACCCAGTACTTC. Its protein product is CASRPSGGETQYF.

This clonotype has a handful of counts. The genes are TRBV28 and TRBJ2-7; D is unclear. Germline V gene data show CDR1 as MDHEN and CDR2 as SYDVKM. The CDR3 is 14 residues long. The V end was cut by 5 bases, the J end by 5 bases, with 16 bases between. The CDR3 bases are TGTGCCAGCAGTGCGACGCGGTTGTGGGACGAGCAGTACTTC. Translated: CASSATRLWDEQYF.

The CDR3 region is CASSDIDRRGLGNTIYF. Written as DNA, the CDR3 is TGCGCCAGCAGCGATATTGACAGGAGGGGGCTCGGAAACACCATATATTTT. The chain has TRBV4-1 and TRBJ1-3; the match to TRBD1 covers 7 bases. CDR3 length: 17 amino acids. CDR1 is MGHRA, CDR2 YSYEKL, per germline. V trimming: 5 bases; J trimming: 4 bases; junction bases outside the gene matches: 14.

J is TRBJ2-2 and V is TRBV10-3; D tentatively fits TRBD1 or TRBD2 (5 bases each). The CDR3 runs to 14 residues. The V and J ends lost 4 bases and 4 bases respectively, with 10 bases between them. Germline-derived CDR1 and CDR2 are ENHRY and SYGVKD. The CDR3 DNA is TGTGCCATCAGTGTGAGGGGAATCACCGGGGAGCTGTTTTTT. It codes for CAISVRGITGELFF.

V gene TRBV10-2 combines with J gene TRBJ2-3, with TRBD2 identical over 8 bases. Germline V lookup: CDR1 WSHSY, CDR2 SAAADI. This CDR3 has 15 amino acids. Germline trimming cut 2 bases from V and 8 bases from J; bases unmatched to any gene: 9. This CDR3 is CASSERKREMATQYF. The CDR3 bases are TGCGCCAGCAGTGAGAGGAAGCGGGAGATGGCTACGCAGTATTTT.

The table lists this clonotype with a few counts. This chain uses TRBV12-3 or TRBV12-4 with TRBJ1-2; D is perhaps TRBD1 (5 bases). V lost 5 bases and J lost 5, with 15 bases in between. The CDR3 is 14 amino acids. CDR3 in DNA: TGTGCCAGCAGTCCCGCCAGGGAAGGGTATGGCTACACCTTC. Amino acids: CASSPAREGYGYTF.

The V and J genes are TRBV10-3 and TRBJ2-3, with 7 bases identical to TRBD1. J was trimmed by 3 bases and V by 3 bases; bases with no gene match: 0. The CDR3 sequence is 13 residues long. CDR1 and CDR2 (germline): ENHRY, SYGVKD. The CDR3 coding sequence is TGTGCCATCAGTGAACAGGGGACAGATACGCAGTATTTT. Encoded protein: CAISEQGTDTQYF.

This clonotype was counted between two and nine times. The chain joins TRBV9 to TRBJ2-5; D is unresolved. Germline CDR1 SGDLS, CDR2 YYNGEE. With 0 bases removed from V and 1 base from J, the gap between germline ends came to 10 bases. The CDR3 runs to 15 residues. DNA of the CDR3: TGTGCCAGCAGCGTAGTTCCAGGCCCCCAAGAGACCCAGTACTTC. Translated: CASSVVPGPQETQYF. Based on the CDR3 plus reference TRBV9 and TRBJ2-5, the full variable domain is DSGVTQTPKHLITATGQRVTLRCSPRSGDLSVYWYQQSLDQGLQFLIQYYNGEERAKGNILERFSAQQFPDLHSELNLSSLELGDSALYFCASSVVPGPQETQYFGPGTRLLVL.

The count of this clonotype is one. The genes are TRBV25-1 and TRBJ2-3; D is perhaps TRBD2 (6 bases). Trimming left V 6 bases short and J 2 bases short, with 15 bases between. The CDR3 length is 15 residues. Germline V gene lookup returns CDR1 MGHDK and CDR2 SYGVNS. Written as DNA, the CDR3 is TGTGCCAGCAGCGAGGGAGGCGCTACCACAGATACGCAGTATTTT. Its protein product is CASSEGGATTDTQYF.

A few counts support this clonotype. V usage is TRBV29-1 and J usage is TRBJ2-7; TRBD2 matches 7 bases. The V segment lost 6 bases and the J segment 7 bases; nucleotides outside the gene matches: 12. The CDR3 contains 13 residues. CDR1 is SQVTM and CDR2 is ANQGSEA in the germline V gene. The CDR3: CSVGGTQVGEQYF. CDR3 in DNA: TGCAGCGTGGGGGGGACCCAGGTAGGGGAGCAGTACTTC.

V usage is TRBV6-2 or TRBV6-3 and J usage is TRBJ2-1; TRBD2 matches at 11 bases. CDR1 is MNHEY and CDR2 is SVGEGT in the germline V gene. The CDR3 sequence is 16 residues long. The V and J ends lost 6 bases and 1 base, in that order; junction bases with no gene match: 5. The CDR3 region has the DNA TGTGCCAGCAGGCCCGGACTAGCGGGTTCCTACAATGAGCAGTTCTTC. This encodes CASRPGLAGSYNEQFF.

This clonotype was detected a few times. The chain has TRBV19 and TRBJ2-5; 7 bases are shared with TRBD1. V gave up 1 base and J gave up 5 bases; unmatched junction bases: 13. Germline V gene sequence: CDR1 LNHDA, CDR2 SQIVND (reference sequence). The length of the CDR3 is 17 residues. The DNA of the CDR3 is TGTGCCAGTAGTATAGGCCGGACAGGATTTCAGAGCGAGACCCAGTACTTC. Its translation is CASSIGRTGFQSETQYF.

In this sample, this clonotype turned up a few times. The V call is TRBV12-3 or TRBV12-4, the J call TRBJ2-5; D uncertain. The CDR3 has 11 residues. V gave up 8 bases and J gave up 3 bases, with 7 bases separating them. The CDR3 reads CASAIEETQYF. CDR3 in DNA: TGTGCCAGCGCAATAGAAGAGACCCAGTACTTC.

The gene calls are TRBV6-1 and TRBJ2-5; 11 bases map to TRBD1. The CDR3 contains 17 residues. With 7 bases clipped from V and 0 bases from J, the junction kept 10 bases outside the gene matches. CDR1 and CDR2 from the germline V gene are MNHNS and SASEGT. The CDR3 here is CASTPPKGQGDQETQYF. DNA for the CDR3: TGTGCCAGCACTCCGCCCAAGGGACAGGGGGACCAAGAGACCCAGTACTTC.